Below, 14 T cell receptor beta chains from the same sample are listed, as sequenced in a study of blood T cells in healthy people across ages. Next came a second PCR, run for roughly 6 to 11 cycles, which used a sample-barcoded 5' primer along with a J-beta primer mix. One entry per CDR3 protein results from TCRdb running MiXCR on the 5' RACE reads. The sample has 550,000 to 700,000 distinct CDR3 sequences; 27% are singletons. The sample consisted of blood. These receptors originate from a woman aged 70-85 years in good health.

This clonotype showed up just a few times. The V gene is TRBV24-1, the J gene TRBJ1-3, with 8 bases fitting TRBD1. The CDR3 is 15 residues long. Germline-derived CDR1 and CDR2 are KGHDR and SFDVKD. Losses at the gene ends were 7 bases for V and 0 bases for J; bases not matched to a gene: 4. DNA for the CDR3: TGTGCCACCAGCGAGGGGACAGGCTCTGGAAACACCATATATTTT. Residues: CATSEGTGSGNTIYF.

The J gene is TRBJ2-5, the V gene TRBV7-2; 8 bases fit TRBD1. This CDR3 is built from 15 residues. Germline V lookup: CDR1 SGHTA, CDR2 FQGNSA. V lost 0 bases and J lost 4; bases outside the gene matches: 4. CDR3 sequence reads: CASSLAAGGRETQYF. DNA of the CDR3: TGTGCCAGCAGCTTAGCAGCAGGGGGCAGAGAGACCCAGTACTTC. The whole variable domain, filled in from reference TRBV7-2 and TRBJ2-5, reads GAGVSQSPSNKVTEKGKDVELRCDPISGHTALYWYRQSLGQGLEFLIYFQGNSAPDKSGLPSDRFSAERTGGSVSTLTIQRTQQEDSAVYLCASSLAAGGRETQYFGPGTRLLVL.

The V and J genes are TRBV7-2 and TRBJ1-1; D not resolved. The CDR3 is 13 residues long. Trimming shortened V by 8 bases and J by 1 base, and 11 bases separated the two germline ends. Germline V lookup: CDR1 SGHTA, CDR2 FQGNSA. In DNA, the CDR3 is TGTGCCAGCCGTAATAACAGGAACACTGAAGCTTTCTTT. The encoded protein is CASRNNRNTEAFF.

This clonotype has more than one count but fewer than ten. The chain employs TRBV5-1 and TRBJ2-2; D not resolved. CDR3 size: 14 residues. Germline V CDR1 and CDR2: SGHRS, YFSETQ. Trimming took off 4 bases at V and 7 bases at J, with 14 bases between the two ends. The CDR3 DNA reads TGCGCCAGCAGCAAAAAGGACCTCGGCGGGGAGCTGTTTTTT. Translation gives CASSKKDLGGELFF.

This clonotype was recorded a few times. This chain links TRBV20-1 with TRBJ1-1, with a tentative D call TRBD1 (6 bases). V was shortened by 6 bases and J by 2 bases, with 16 bases between the two germline ends. Germline V CDR1 and CDR2: DFQATT, SNEGSKA (reference sequence). The CDR3 is made up of 14 amino acids. The chain's CDR3 is CSAPPQGVNTEAFF. CDR3 coding DNA: TGCAGTGCCCCCCCACAGGGAGTTAACACTGAAGCTTTCTTT.

The sample holds a few counts of this clonotype. The genes are TRBV4-3 and TRBJ2-1; TRBD1 matches 9 bases. Germline V gene lookup returns CDR1 LGHNA and CDR2 YSLEER. The J segment lost 5 bases and the V segment lost 0 bases, leaving 5 bases of the junction unmatched. This CDR3 region has 16 residues. CDR3 in amino acids: CASSQDLQGADNEQFF. CDR3 DNA: TGCGCCAGCAGCCAAGATCTACAGGGGGCGGACAATGAGCAGTTCTTC.

The V call is TRBV20-1, the J call TRBJ1-4, with D possibly TRBD1 on 5 matching bases. The CDR3 spans 15 residues. Germline V gene data show CDR1 as DFQATT and CDR2 as SNEGSKA (reference sequence). V lost 5 bases and J lost 5, with 18 bases in between. CDR3 loop: CSAAEGVGMNEKLFF. As DNA, the CDR3 is TGCAGTGCTGCGGAAGGGGTGGGAATGAATGAAAAACTGTTTTTT.

The chain employs TRBV20-1 and TRBJ2-7; weak D call: TRBD1 (5 bases). The CDR3 runs 13 residues. The V end lost 3 bases, the J end lost 4 bases, and 13 bases lay between the germline ends. The germline V gene has CDR1 DFQATT and CDR2 SNEGSKA (reference sequence). CDR3 sequence: CSASFDRVYEQYF. The CDR3 DNA is TGCAGTGCTAGCTTCGACAGAGTATACGAGCAGTACTTC.

The rearrangement joins TRBV7-2 to TRBJ2-7; 8 nucleotides match TRBD2. The CDR3 totals 14 residues. The germline gives CDR1 SGHTA, CDR2 FQGNSA. Unmatched junction bases numbered 10, after V lost 3 bases and J lost 9 bases. The CDR3 spells CASSFSGETMGQYF. In nucleotides, the CDR3 is TGTGCCAGCAGCTTTAGCGGGGAGACGATGGGGCAGTACTTC.

This clonotype has a handful of counts. The rearrangement links TRBV7-2 to TRBJ2-1; D remains ambiguous. Germline assignment: CDR1 SGHTA and CDR2 FQGNSA. V lost 0 bases to trimming and J lost 7 bases, with 10 bases between them. The CDR3 is 14 amino acids. For the CDR3, the DNA is TGTGCCAGCAGCTTAGCTGGTCTCACAAATGAGCAGTTCTTC. As protein: CASSLAGLTNEQFF.

CDR3 region: CASSSPSGAPSYEQYF. CDR3 DNA: TGTGCCAGCAGCTCTCCAAGCGGGGCACCATCCTACGAGCAGTACTTC. The chain is built from TRBV5-6 and TRBJ2-7; 7 nucleotides match TRBD2. The V segment lost 3 bases and the J segment 1 base; nucleotides outside the gene matches: 10. Germline V CDR1 and CDR2: SGHDT, YYEEEE. This CDR3 has 16 residues.

Written as DNA, the CDR3 is TGTGCCAGCATTCGACAGAGTTACGAGACCCAGTACTTC. Its protein product is CASIRQSYETQYF. The chain combines TRBV2 with TRBJ2-5; a possible D gene is TRBD1 (5 bases). Germline loops: CDR1 SNHLY, CDR2 FYNNEI. CDR3 length equals 13 residues. V lost 7 bases to trimming and J lost 5 bases, with 14 bases between them.

The chain is built from TRBV11-3 and TRBJ2-3; 11 nucleotides align to TRBD2. There are 13 residues in the CDR3. Germline V gives CDR1 SGHNT, CDR2 YENEEA. The CDR3 loop is CATSGSSTDTQYF. The CDR3 nucleotides are TGTGCAACTAGCGGGAGTTCCACAGATACGCAGTATTTT.

This clonotype was seen only once. The gene calls are TRBV2 and TRBJ2-3; TRBD2 is a possible D gene (6 bases). The CDR3 length is 17 residues. The V end lost 2 bases, the J end lost 0 bases, and 15 bases lay between the germline ends. Per the germline V gene, CDR1 is SNHLY and CDR2 is FYNNEI. The CDR3 coding sequence is TGTGCCAGCAGTGAAAGCCGGGACTCCACTAGCACAGATACGCAGTATTTT. Its protein product is CASSESRDSTSTDTQYF. Based on the CDR3 plus reference TRBV2 and TRBJ2-3, the full variable domain is EPEVTQTPSHQVTQMGQEVILRCVPISNHLYFYWYRQILGQKVEFLVSFYNNEISEKSEIFDDQFSVERPDGSNFTLKIRSTKLEDSAMYFCASSESRDSTSTDTQYFGPGTRLTVL.